This TCR beta chain was identified in a study of identical twins. One entry per CDR3 protein, called by TCRdb with MiXCR from the 5' RACE reads. The repertoire holds roughly 250,000 distinct CDR3 sequences, with 7.5% as singletons. Germline lookup yields CDR1 KGHDR and CDR2 SFDVKD. J gave up 0 bases and V 4 bases, and 4 bases lay outside the gene matches. The CDR3 is 16 residues long. This clonotype was counted a few times. These data were also reused for a study on yellow fever vaccine responses in identical twins. That paper adds: As reported, the vaccine T cell response of twins seemed partly convergent and partly personalized.

The receptor was derived from a woman aged 18-29 years in good health. The material sequenced was CD8+ T cells sorted from blood. The V gene is TRBV24-1, the J gene TRBJ2-1, with 8 bases lining up with TRBD1. CDR3 sequence reads: CATSDSGTGSYNEQFF. For the CDR3, the DNA is TGTGCCACCAGTGACTCCGGGACAGGCTCCTACAATGAGCAGTTCTTC.